The rows below give T cell receptor beta chains drawn from one sample of a study of T cell changes during pregnancy in multiple sclerosis. Only in-frame clones appear in the TCRdb table, and some are missing; sequencing was by immunoSEQ multiplex PCR. In the table there are roughly 80,000 clones, under 95% of which are singletons. Sequencing was performed on peripheral blood, taken after pregnancy. These receptors were collected from a female donor in good health, enrolled as a control in a pregnancy study. CDR3s include the opening cysteine and the closing phenylalanine or tryptophan. The D gene is left open where the match is weak. Clone size is stated in some rows and not others, as once, few, many or a class when expanded.

TRBD2 | TRBJ2-7 | . | TRBV4-2 | CASSQYPPSGREYEQYF | TGTGCCAGCAGCCAATACCCCCCCAGCGGGAGAGAGTACGAGCAGTACTTC
TRBD2 | TRBJ2-5 | . | TRBV11-1 | CASSFRLAGVQETQYF | TGTGCCAGCAGCTTCCGACTAGCGGGGGTCCAAGAGACCCAGTACTTC
TRBD2 | TRBJ2-7 | . | TRBV28 | CASSFSGTRSYEQYF | TGTGCCAGCAGTTTTAGCGGGACTCGCTCCTACGAGCAGTACTTC
. | TRBJ2-7 | . | TRBV19 | CASGRTASSYEQYF | TGTGCCAGTGGACGGACAGCGAGCTCCTACGAGCAGTACTTC
TRBD1 | TRBJ1-6 | . | TRBV9 | CASSITGDSPLHF | TGTGCCAGCAGCATCACAGGGGATTCACCCCTCCACTTT
TRBD2 | TRBJ2-7 | . | TRBV27 | CASSFGGRVHEQYF | TGTGCCAGCAGTTTTGGCGGGAGGGTCCACGAGCAGTACTTC
TRBD1 | TRBJ2-6 | . | TRBV29-1 | CSVGQGGPGANVLTF | TGCAGCGTCGGACAGGGAGGACCTGGGGCCAACGTCCTGACTTTC
. | TRBJ2-7 | . | TRBV6-6 | CASRVDGSSYEQYF | TGTGCCAGCAGAGTGGACGGGAGCTCCTACGAGCAGTACTTC
. | TRBJ1-1 | . | TRBV7-6 | CASSRGMRNTEAFF | TGTGCCAGCAGCAGAGGAATGAGGAACACTGAAGCTTTCTTT
TRBD1 | TRBJ1-5 | . | TRBV2 | CASSGTGHNQPQHF | TGTGCCAGCAGTGGGACAGGGCACAATCAGCCCCAGCATTTT
. | TRBJ1-5 | . | TRBV19 | CASSDRLNQPQHF | TGTGCCAGTAGTGACAGACTCAATCAGCCCCAGCATTTT
. | TRBJ2-1 | . | TRBV28 | CASSRNAGFREQFF | TGTGCCAGCAGCCGAAACGCGGGCTTTAGAGAGCAGTTCTTC
TRBD1 | TRBJ2-3 | . | TRBV6-6 | CASTNRGLGADTQYF | TGTGCCAGCACCAACAGGGGGCTGGGGGCAGATACGCAGTATTTT
TRBD1 | TRBJ1-2 | . | TRBV7-2 | CASSLGGRQGGGYTF | TGTGCCAGCAGCTTAGGAGGGCGACAGGGGGGTGGCTACACCTTC
. | TRBJ1-4 | . | TRBV15 | CATSGKDIATNEKLFF | TGTGCCACCAGCGGAAAAGACATCGCAACTAATGAAAAACTGTTTTTT
. | TRBJ1-1 | once | TRBV5-1 | CASSPVLNTEAFF | TGCGCCAGCAGCCCGGTCCTGAACACTGAAGCTTTCTTT
. | TRBJ2-7 | . | TRBV5-1 | CASSLAAGLINEQYF | TGCGCCAGCAGCTTGGCGGCGGGTTTAATCAACGAGCAGTACTTC
TRBD1 | TRBJ1-1 | . | TRBV10-3 | CAISFPGQGSSEAFF | TGTGCCATCAGTTTTCCGGGACAGGGAAGTTCTGAAGCTTTCTTT
. | TRBJ1-3 | . | TRBV25-1 | CASSEILRFSGNTIYF | TGTGCCAGCAGTGAAATACTAAGATTTAGTGGAAACACCATATATTTT
TRBD2 | TRBJ2-5 | . | TRBV28 | CASSSGGSLKTQYF | TGTGCCAGCAGTTCTGGCGGGAGTTTGAAGACCCAGTACTTC
TRBD1 | TRBJ1-6 | . | TRBV10-2 | CASSERGQGPNNSPLHF | TGCGCCAGCAGTGAGAGGGGACAGGGACCCAATAATTCACCCCTCCACTTT
TRBD2 | TRBJ2-4 | once | TRBV27 | CASRELTGGLNIQYF | TGTGCCAGCAGAGAACTTACGGGAGGCCTAAACATTCAGTACTTC
TRBD1 | TRBJ2-7 | . | TRBV4-2 | CASSLTPGQDYEQYF | TGTGCCAGCAGCCTTACCCCGGGACAGGACTACGAGCAGTACTTC
TRBD2 | TRBJ2-3 | . | TRBV15 | CATSRDLGRGRLAGTRDTQYF | TGTGCCACCAGCAGAGATCTGGGACGGGGGAGACTAGCGGGTACTAGGGATACGCAGTATTTT
. | TRBJ1-5 | . | TRBV4-3 | CASSHSTDQPQHF | TGCGCCAGCAGCCACTCTACGGATCAGCCCCAGCATTTT
TRBD2 | TRBJ2-3 | . | TRBV10-3 | CAIRAGGGSTDTQYF | TGTGCCATTAGAGCGGGGGGTGGGAGCACAGATACGCAGTATTTT
. | TRBJ2-2 | . | TRBV18 | CASSLTTDGELFF | TGTGCCAGCTCACTAACGACAGACGGGGAGCTGTTTTTT
. | TRBJ2-7 | . | TRBV19 | CASRKNQRYEQYF | TGTGCCAGTAGAAAAAATCAGCGTTACGAGCAGTACTTC
TRBD1 | TRBJ1-6 | . | TRBV18 | CASSTNPGQNSPLHF | TGTGCCAGCTCTACTAACCCGGGACAGAATTCACCCCTCCACTTT
. | TRBJ1-4 | . | TRBV7-9 | CASGGTNEKLFF | TGTGCCAGCGGGGGGACTAATGAAAAACTGTTTTTT
TRBD1 | TRBJ2-5 | . | TRBV2 | CASSVGQGGWETQYF | TGTGCCAGCAGTGTCGGACAGGGTGGGTGGGAGACCCAGTACTTC
TRBD2 | TRBJ2-7 | . | TRBV19 | CASSTFSGGPGVEQYF | TGTGCCAGTAGTACCTTTAGCGGGGGGCCCGGGGTCGAGCAGTACTTC
. | TRBJ2-3 | . | TRBV27 | CASSFRGGWETDTQYF | TGTGCCAGCAGTTTTAGGGGAGGATGGGAAACAGATACGCAGTATTTT
TRBD2 | TRBJ2-7 | once | TRBV7-2 | CASSLGVSGGYEQYF | TGTGCCAGCAGCTTAGGGGTTAGCGGGGGGTACGAGCAGTACTTC
TRBD1 | TRBJ2-3 | . | TRBV6-5 | CASTRDRATYTQYF | TGTGCCAGCACCAGGGACAGGGCCACATATACGCAGTATTTT
TRBD2 | TRBJ2-1 | . | TRBV7-2 | CASSLAASGYNEQFF | TGTGCCAGCAGCTTAGCAGCTAGCGGTTACAATGAGCAGTTCTTC
TRBD2 | TRBJ2-7 | . | TRBV9 | CASSVAGGGFSSPEQYF | TGTGCCAGCAGCGTAGCCGGGGGGGGATTCTCCTCCCCCGAGCAGTACTTC
. | TRBJ2-7 | . | TRBV5-6 | CASSWGGPHSYEQYF | TGTGCCAGCAGCTGGGGGGGGCCTCACTCCTACGAGCAGTACTTC
TRBD1 | TRBJ1-2 | once | TRBV6-5 | CASSSNAGGGYTF | TGTGCCAGCAGTTCGAACGCAGGGGGAGGCTACACCTTC
. | TRBJ1-4 | . | TRBV11-2 | CASRPRQFNEKLFF | TGTGCCAGCAGACCAAGACAGTTTAATGAAAAACTGTTTTTT
. | TRBJ2-1 | . | TRBV18 | CASSLQGQEQFF | TGTGCCAGCTCATTACAGGGACAAGAGCAGTTCTTC
TRBD1 | TRBJ2-7 | . | TRBV19 | CASSETGGFYEQYF | TGTGCCAGTAGTGAGACAGGGGGCTTCTACGAGCAGTACTTC
. | TRBJ1-1 | . | TRBV28 | CASSSPTGNTEAFF | TGTGCCAGCAGTTCCCCGACAGGGAACACTGAAGCTTTCTTT
. | TRBJ1-2 | . | TRBV28 | CASSLSQGNYGYTF | TGTGCCAGCAGTTTGTCCCAGGGGAACTATGGCTACACCTTC
. | TRBJ2-6 | . | TRBV4-1 | CASSQLGFPGANVLTF | TGCGCCAGCAGCCAACTCGGGTTTCCTGGGGCCAACGTCCTGACTTTC
. | TRBJ1-1 | . | TRBV29-1 | CSAVQGSTEAFF | TGCAGCGCAGTACAGGGATCCACTGAAGCTTTCTTT
TRBD2 | TRBJ2-3 | . | TRBV30 | CAGLKRGLTDTQYF | TGTGCCGGACTGAAGCGGGGACTCACAGATACGCAGTATTTT
TRBD2 | TRBJ2-3 | once | TRBV2 | CASSVWTSGGASTDTQYF | TGTGCCAGCAGTGTGTGGACTAGCGGGGGGGCGAGCACAGATACGCAGTATTTT
. | TRBJ1-1 | . | TRBV6-6 | CASSFLGAEAFF | TGTGCCAGCAGCTTTTTGGGGGCAGAAGCTTTCTTT
TRBD1 | TRBJ2-5 | . | TRBV5-1 | CASIPTGGTETQYF | TGCGCCAGCATCCCGACAGGGGGCACAGAGACCCAGTACTTC
TRBD1 | TRBJ2-7 | once | TRBV5-4 | CASSPRSGQGSYEQYF | TGTGCCAGCAGCCCCCGATCGGGACAGGGATCCTACGAGCAGTACTTC
TRBD1 | TRBJ1-1 | . | TRBV27 | CASSPWTGYTEAFF | TGTGCCAGCAGTCCATGGACAGGGTACACTGAAGCTTTCTTT
. | TRBJ2-7 | once | TRBV5-1 | CASTRTGTTYEQYF | TGCGCCAGCACCCGAACAGGAACGACCTACGAGCAGTACTTC
TRBD1 | TRBJ2-5 | . | TRBV20-1 | CSAGQGETQYF | TGCAGTGCTGGACAGGGGGAGACCCAGTACTTC
. | TRBJ1-1 | . | TRBV28 | CASSLSGVTEAFF | TGTGCCAGCAGTTTATCAGGGGTCACTGAAGCTTTCTTT